Listed below are T cell receptor beta chains from one sample, sequenced in a study of CD8 T cells in ankylosing spondylitis. TCRdb redid the calling of the 5' RACE reads with MiXCR, one entry per CDR3 protein. The sample has 350,000 or so distinct CDR3 sequences, 8% seen once. Sequenced material: blood, either unsorted or a sorted T cell fraction (not recorded which). The receptor set was obtained from a male donor with ankylosing spondylitis. CDR3s include the opening cysteine and the closing phenylalanine or tryptophan. The order of the fields is D gene, J gene, V gene, clone size, CDR3 protein, CDR3 DNA. The D gene is left open where the match is weak. The size field is filled for only some rows; it gives once, few, many or a size class.

D: .
J: TRBJ2-7
V: TRBV28
size: .
CDR3: CASRVLYSYEQYF
DNA: TGTGCCAGCAGAGTTCTTTACTCCTACGAGCAGTACTTC

D: .
J: TRBJ2-2
V: TRBV28
size: few
CDR3: CASSHPLGGGLDGELFF
DNA: TGTGCCAGCAGTCATCCCTTAGGGGGAGGGCTGGACGGGGAGCTGTTTTTT

D: .
J: TRBJ2-1
V: TRBV5-1
size: few
CDR3: CASSLEGGKYNEQFF
DNA: TGCGCCAGCAGCTTGGAGGGCGGGAAATACAATGAGCAGTTCTTC

D: TRBD1
J: TRBJ2-5
V: TRBV29-1
size: .
CDR3: CSAQQGGQETQYF
DNA: TGCAGCGCACAACAGGGGGGTCAAGAGACCCAGTACTTC

D: .
J: TRBJ1-2
V: TRBV4-1
size: .
CDR3: CASSPGDRDYGYTF
DNA: TGCGCCAGCAGCCCAGGGGATAGGGACTATGGCTACACCTTC

D: .
J: TRBJ1-2
V: TRBV29-1
size: few
CDR3: CSVNNRDNNYGYTF
DNA: TGCAGCGTAAATAACCGGGACAATAACTATGGCTACACCTTC

D: .
J: TRBJ2-7
V: TRBV20-1
size: many
CDR3: CSPLTAMREQYF
DNA: TGCAGCCCATTGACAGCCATGCGCGAGCAGTACTTC

D: .
J: TRBJ2-3
V: TRBV15
size: .
CDR3: CATSYRLVQDTQYF
DNA: TGTGCCACCAGCTACCGGCTGGTTCAAGATACGCAGTATTTT

D: .
J: TRBJ2-7
V: TRBV20-1
size: few
CDR3: CSARTDPGYEQYF
DNA: TGCAGTGCTAGGACGGATCCCGGCTACGAGCAGTACTTC

D: TRBD2
J: TRBJ2-7
V: TRBV6-2/TRBV6-3
size: few
CDR3: CVSRSLAGVYEQYF
DNA: TGTGTCAGCCGCTCCCTAGCGGGAGTCTACGAGCAGTACTTC

D: TRBD2
J: TRBJ2-7
V: TRBV28
size: .
CDR3: CASSLGLAGRGVLF
DNA: TGTGCCAGCAGTTTGGGCCTAGCGGGCAGGGGCGTCCTCTTC

D: TRBD2
J: TRBJ2-3
V: TRBV20-1
size: few
CDR3: CSAMGGSGSTDTQYF
DNA: TGCAGTGCCATGGGGGGTAGCGGGAGCACAGATACGCAGTATTTT

D: TRBD2
J: TRBJ2-5
V: TRBV11-2
size: few
CDR3: CASSLRLADSVETQYF
DNA: TGTGCCAGCAGCTTGCGGCTAGCGGACTCCGTAGAGACCCAGTACTTC

D: TRBD2
J: TRBJ2-1
V: TRBV20-1
size: many
CDR3: CSAATSGTTDEQFF
DNA: TGCAGTGCTGCAACCTCCGGGACTACAGATGAGCAGTTCTTC

D: TRBD1
J: TRBJ2-2
V: TRBV2
size: .
CDR3: CASRGTATGELFF
DNA: TGTGCCAGCAGAGGGACAGCGACCGGGGAGCTGTTTTTT

D: .
J: TRBJ2-7
V: TRBV5-5
size: few
CDR3: CASIPGHAESSGYEQYF
DNA: TGTGCCAGCATTCCGGGACATGCGGAGTCTAGTGGCTACGAGCAGTACTTC

D: .
J: TRBJ2-1
V: TRBV24-1
size: .
CDR3: CATSDRATVSSYNEQFF
DNA: TGTGCCACCAGTGATCGGGCGACTGTCAGCTCCTACAATGAGCAGTTCTTC

D: TRBD2
J: TRBJ2-5
V: TRBV5-1
size: many
CDR3: CASSLVGTIQETQYF
DNA: TGCGCCAGCAGCTTGGTGGGGACTATACAAGAGACCCAGTACTTC

D: .
J: TRBJ2-7
V: TRBV20-1
size: .
CDR3: CSARGNPNSYEQYF
DNA: TGCAGTGCTAGAGGTAACCCAAACTCCTACGAGCAGTACTTC

D: TRBD1
J: TRBJ2-1
V: TRBV6-2/TRBV6-3
size: few
CDR3: CASSYSYLGTASAHEQFF
DNA: TGTGCCAGCAGTTACTCCTATTTGGGGACAGCCTCGGCCCATGAGCAGTTCTTC

D: .
J: TRBJ1-3
V: TRBV29-1
size: few
CDR3: CSVRGVMGGYGNTIYF
DNA: TGCAGCGTTAGAGGGGTAATGGGGGGATATGGAAACACCATATATTTT

D: TRBD1
J: TRBJ1-5
V: TRBV28
size: few
CDR3: CASSPVDRDNQPQHF
DNA: TGTGCCAGCAGTCCGGTGGACAGGGACAATCAGCCCCAGCATTTT

D: .
J: TRBJ1-6
V: TRBV14
size: few
CDR3: CASSQGIWSPLHF
DNA: TGTGCCAGCAGCCAAGGGATCTGGTCACCCCTCCACTTT

D: TRBD2
J: TRBJ2-7
V: TRBV18
size: .
CDR3: CASSPLQGLLAPQSEQYF
DNA: TGTGCCAGCTCACCACTCCAGGGCCTACTAGCGCCTCAAAGCGAGCAGTACTTC

D: TRBD2
J: TRBJ2-7
V: TRBV6-1
size: many
CDR3: CASSLGGAGTTYEQYF
DNA: TGTGCCAGCAGCCTCGGGGGAGCGGGAACGACCTACGAGCAGTACTTC

D: .
J: TRBJ2-7
V: TRBV6-5
size: few
CDR3: CASSYFGTDISYEQYF
DNA: TGTGCCAGCAGTTACTTTGGGACCGACATCTCCTACGAGCAGTACTTC

D: .
J: TRBJ1-1
V: TRBV20-1
size: few
CDR3: CSARDLDTEAFF
DNA: TGCAGTGCTAGAGATTTGGACACTGAAGCTTTCTTT

D: TRBD1
J: TRBJ2-5
V: TRBV6-4
size: .
CDR3: CASSEHRGETQYF
DNA: TGTGCCAGCAGTGAGCACAGGGGAGAGACCCAGTACTTC

D: .
J: TRBJ2-6
V: TRBV7-8
size: .
CDR3: CASSLVVVSGANVLTF
DNA: TGTGCCAGCAGCTTAGTGGTAGTCTCTGGGGCCAACGTCCTGACTTTC

D: .
J: TRBJ2-2
V: TRBV6-1
size: .
CDR3: CASSKSGTQGLGELFF
DNA: TGTGCCAGCAGTAAATCCGGGACACAGGGCCTCGGGGAGCTGTTTTTT

D: .
J: TRBJ1-4
V: TRBV5-6
size: .
CDR3: CASSQVATNEKLFF
DNA: TGTGCCAGCAGCCAGGTTGCAACTAATGAAAAACTGTTTTTT

D: .
J: TRBJ2-3
V: TRBV9
size: few
CDR3: CASSVGVSDTQYF
DNA: TGTGCCAGCAGCGTAGGGGTGTCGGATACGCAGTATTTT

D: .
J: TRBJ1-1
V: TRBV6-5
size: .
CDR3: CASSYVQGGTEAFF
DNA: TGTGCCAGCAGTTACGTCCAGGGCGGCACTGAAGCTTTCTTT

D: .
J: TRBJ1-6
V: TRBV27
size: .
CDR3: CASSLWGVSEGYLERPLHF
DNA: TGTGCCAGCAGTTTATGGGGCGTCTCTGAGGGGTATTTGGAGCGACCCCTCCACTTT

D: .
J: TRBJ2-7
V: TRBV11-3
size: .
CDR3: CASSLFGYYEQYF
DNA: TGTGCCAGCAGCTTATTTGGCTACTACGAGCAGTACTTC

D: TRBD1
J: TRBJ2-7
V: TRBV7-2
size: few
CDR3: CASSARTGAPYEQYF
DNA: TGTGCCAGCAGCGCAAGGACAGGGGCCCCCTACGAGCAGTACTTC

D: .
J: TRBJ2-1
V: TRBV4-2
size: .
CDR3: CASSQGRFDEQFF
DNA: TGTGCCAGCAGCCAAGGGCGGTTCGATGAGCAGTTCTTC

D: .
J: TRBJ2-1
V: TRBV5-1
size: many
CDR3: CASSPEVGYNEQFF
DNA: TGCGCCAGCAGCCCGGAAGTCGGGTACAATGAGCAGTTCTTC

D: .
J: TRBJ1-2
V: TRBV6-5
size: few
CDR3: CASSYTQWDGYTF
DNA: TGTGCCAGCAGTTACACCCAGTGGGATGGCTACACCTTC

D: .
J: TRBJ1-5
V: TRBV7-8
size: .
CDR3: CASSSPGIGQHF
DNA: TGTGCCAGCAGCTCTCCTGGGATCGGCCAGCATTTT

D: .
J: TRBJ2-7
V: TRBV28
size: few
CDR3: CASSIRRFNEQYF
DNA: TGTGCCAGCAGTATAAGACGGTTTAACGAGCAGTACTTC

D: TRBD2
J: TRBJ2-7
V: TRBV27
size: .
CDR3: CASSLSGQASGRVGGYEQYF
DNA: TGTGCCAGCAGTTTATCGGGCCAGGCTAGCGGGAGGGTAGGGGGGTACGAGCAGTACTTC

D: .
J: TRBJ2-1
V: TRBV14
size: many
CDR3: CASSQDQKGLFEQFF
DNA: TGTGCCAGCAGCCAAGACCAAAAAGGACTATTCGAGCAGTTCTTC

D: .
J: TRBJ2-7
V: TRBV20-1
size: .
CDR3: CSARTLKSYEQYF
DNA: TGCAGTGCTCGGACTCTAAAGTCCTACGAGCAGTACTTC

D: TRBD2
J: TRBJ2-3
V: TRBV5-1
size: many
CDR3: CASSGTSGNPIDTQYF
DNA: TGCGCCAGCAGCGGGACTAGCGGGAACCCTATAGATACGCAGTATTTT

D: .
J: TRBJ1-2
V: TRBV5-6
size: few
CDR3: CASSLYPGHFNYGYTF
DNA: TGTGCCAGCAGCTTGTATCCAGGACATTTTAACTATGGCTACACCTTC

D: TRBD2
J: TRBJ2-3
V: TRBV3-1
size: many
CDR3: CASSQDLAGGRDTQYF
DNA: TGTGCCAGCAGCCAAGATCTCGCGGGAGGGCGTGATACGCAGTATTTT

D: .
J: TRBJ1-4
V: TRBV29-1
size: few
CDR3: CSVEVQGMPNEKLFF
DNA: TGCAGCGTGGAAGTACAGGGTATGCCTAATGAAAAACTGTTTTTT

D: TRBD1
J: TRBJ1-5
V: TRBV6-1
size: .
CDR3: CASRSRQGSQPQHF
DNA: TGTGCCAGCAGGAGCCGACAGGGGAGTCAGCCCCAGCATTTT

D: .
J: TRBJ2-6
V: TRBV20-1
size: many
CDR3: CSARETGSGANVLTF
DNA: TGCAGTGCTAGAGAGACAGGCTCTGGGGCCAACGTCCTGACTTTC

D: TRBD1
J: TRBJ2-7
V: TRBV29-1
size: few
CDR3: CSVDRYQGASNSYEQYF
DNA: TGCAGCGTTGATCGGTATCAGGGGGCTTCCAACTCCTACGAGCAGTACTTC

D: TRBD1
J: TRBJ2-7
V: TRBV10-3
size: .
CDR3: CAISNRDRLYEQYF
DNA: TGTGCCATCAGTAACCGGGACAGGCTCTACGAGCAGTACTTC

D: TRBD1
J: TRBJ1-6
V: TRBV28
size: .
CDR3: CASSSGQDNSPLHF
DNA: TGTGCCAGCAGTTCCGGACAGGATAATTCACCCCTCCACTTT

D: .
J: TRBJ1-2
V: TRBV29-1
size: many
CDR3: CSVDHRAGGYTF
DNA: TGCAGCGTTGATCACAGGGCGGGCGGCTACACCTTC

D: TRBD2
J: TRBJ2-7
V: TRBV28
size: many
CDR3: CASKTSGRNEQYF
DNA: TGTGCCAGCAAAACTAGCGGGAGAAACGAGCAGTACTTC

D: .
J: TRBJ2-3
V: TRBV28
size: many
CDR3: CASSLRQATDTQYF
DNA: TGTGCCAGCAGTTTGCGACAGGCCACAGATACGCAGTATTTT